Below, 17 T cell receptor beta chains from the same sample are listed, as sequenced in a study of OX40 agonist ivuxolimab in advanced cancers. Data came from immunoSEQ multiplex PCR; TCRdb stores just in-frame clones and leaves some out. Of about 24,000 clones in the sample, roughly 89% were seen once. The sample in question was CD4+ or CD8+ T cells sorted from blood, obtained in a trial of the OX40 agonist ivuxolimab. The receptors derive from an adult with an advanced solid tumor such as melanoma, head and neck, liver or kidney cancer.

This chain joins TRBV10-1 and TRBJ2-2; 8 bases line up with TRBD2. Germline V gives CDR1 WNHNN, CDR2 SYGVQD (reference sequence). The CDR3 is 16 residues long. The V and J ends lost 6 bases and 1 base, in that order; junction bases with no gene match: 7. CDR3 coding DNA: TGCGCCAGCAGCGCCCCGGGACTAGTGAACACCGGGGAGCTGTTTTTT. Its translation: CASSAPGLVNTGELFF.

The chain recombines TRBV14 with TRBJ2-7, with D possibly matching TRBD2 (6 bases). This CDR3 is 13 amino acids long. Trimming stripped 4 bases from V and 4 bases from J, with 11 bases between. Germline CDR1 and CDR2: SGHDN and FVKESK. CDR3 sequence reads: CASSLGGRYEQYF. In DNA, the CDR3 is TGTGCCAGCAGCCTCGGGGGTAGGTACGAGCAGTACTTC. Based on the CDR3 plus reference TRBV14 and TRBJ2-7, the full variable domain is EAGVTQFPSHSVIEKGQTVTLRCDPISGHDNLYWYRRVMGKEIKFLLHFVKESKQDESGMPNNRFLAERTGGTYSTLKVQPAELEDSGVYFCASSLGGRYEQYFGPGTRLTVT.

V gene TRBV18 combines with J gene TRBJ2-6; the D gene is possibly TRBD1 (6 bases). V was trimmed by 0 bases and J by 3 bases, leaving 12 bases between them. CDR1 is KGHSH and CDR2 is LQKENI in the germline V gene. The CDR3 sequence is 17 residues long. As DNA, the CDR3 is TGTGCCAGCTCACCACCGGGGGCAGGGAATGGGGCCAACGTCCTGACTTTC. Translation: CASSPPGAGNGANVLTF.

This clone was detected a few times. The rearrangement uses TRBV11-3 and TRBJ2-7; no firm D call. The CDR3 runs to 14 residues. Between the trimmed V and J ends, which lost 3 bases and 1 base, there was a span of 10 bases. The germline V gene encodes CDR1 SGHNT and CDR2 YENEEA. In DNA form, the CDR3 reads TGTGCCAGCAGCTTTCGAGGAACATCCTACGAGCAGTACTTC. It encodes CASSFRGTSYEQYF. Complete variable domain (other parts from reference TRBV11-3 and TRBJ2-7): EAGVVQSPRYKIIEKKQPVAFWCNPISGHNTLYWYLQNLGQGPELLIRYENEEAVDDSQLPKDRFSAERLKGVDSTLKIQPAELGDSAVYLCASSFRGTSYEQYFGPGTRLTVT.

J is TRBJ2-3 and V is TRBV30; D may be TRBD1 or TRBD2 (5 bases each). The germline V gene encodes CDR1 GTSNPN and CDR2 SVGIG (reference sequence). V was pared by 2 bases and J by 4 bases, with 13 bases between. The CDR3 totals 14 residues. This CDR3 reads CAWSLGQGADTQYF. CDR3 DNA: TGTGCCTGGAGTTTAGGGCAGGGAGCAGATACGCAGTATTTT.

This clone appeared a single time. DNA for the CDR3: TGTGCCAGCAGCTTAGATGTCCCCGGCCTGAGCTCCTACAATGAGCAGTTCTTC. Encoded protein: CASSLDVPGLSSYNEQFF. The genes are TRBV11-2 and TRBJ2-1; D ambiguous. This CDR3 has 18 residues. Germline assignment: CDR1 SGHAT and CDR2 FQNNGV. The V end lost 0 bases, the J end lost 0 bases, and 15 bases lay between the germline ends.

The chain combines TRBV5-4 with TRBJ1-2, with D possibly being TRBD1 (5 bases). The germline CDR1 and CDR2 sequences are SGHNT and YYREEE (reference sequence). V lost 0 bases and J lost 4, with 10 bases in between. This CDR3 contains 14 residues. The CDR3 loop is CASSLGQRPYGYTF. The CDR3 bases are TGTGCCAGCAGCTTGGGACAGCGGCCCTATGGCTACACCTTC.

In its sample, this clone was seen once. This rearrangement joins TRBV25-1 to TRBJ2-5; 7 bases align to TRBD1. Germline CDR1 is MGHDK and CDR2 is SYGVNS. The CDR3 has 13 residues. After removal of 8 bases from V and 4 bases from J, the junction contained 7 bases not matched to a gene. The CDR3 bases are TGTGCCAGCGGGCATACAGGGGCAGAGACCCAGTACTTC. Amino acids: CASGHTGAETQYF. Full variable domain (remainder filled in from reference TRBV25-1 and TRBJ2-5): EADIYQTPRYLVIGTGKKITLECSQTMGHDKMYWYQQDPGMELHLIHYSYGVNSTEKGDLSSESTVSRIRTEHFPLTLESARPSHTSQYLCASGHTGAETQYFGPGTRLLVL.

The chain employs TRBV4-3 and TRBJ2-3; D is perhaps TRBD1 (6 bases). The CDR3 contains 18 residues. The V end lost 1 base, the J end lost 0 bases, and 17 bases lay between the germline ends. Germline V CDR1 and CDR2: LGHNA, YSLEER. The CDR3 DNA reads TGCGCCAGCAGCCAAGCGGTTACAGGGATATCTAGCACAGATACGCAGTATTTT. This codes for CASSQAVTGISSTDTQYF.

The chain is built from TRBV19 and TRBJ2-3, with a tentative D call TRBD2 (7 bases). V was clipped by 7 bases and J by 4 bases, with 18 bases between them. CDR3 size: 15 residues. Germline values: CDR1 LNHDA, CDR2 SQIVND (reference sequence). CDR3 DNA: TGTGCCAGTACCCCTGGGGGGGGGCTTGCAGATACGCAGTATTTT. Residues: CASTPGGGLADTQYF.

In this sample, this clone turned up once. The chain couples TRBV29-1 to TRBJ2-7; D ambiguous. The V end was cut by 0 bases, the J end by 4 bases, with 7 bases between. Germline CDR1 and CDR2: SQVTM and ANQGSEA. The CDR3 is 12 residues long. The CDR3: CSVEDRSYEQYF. For the CDR3, the DNA is TGCAGCGTTGAAGATCGTTCGTACGAGCAGTACTTC.

The chain couples TRBV10-1 to TRBJ1-1; D remains ambiguous. CDR1 and CDR2 from the germline V gene are WNHNN and SYGVQD (reference sequence). The CDR3 totals 15 residues. The V end was cut by 6 bases, the J end by 3 bases, with 17 bases between. This chain's CDR3 is CASSGNKPGDTEAFF. The CDR3 DNA is TGCGCCAGCAGCGGGAACAAACCCGGGGACACTGAAGCTTTCTTT.

The chain couples TRBV7-2 to TRBJ2-3; D not resolved. Germline V gene sequence: CDR1 SGHTA, CDR2 FQGNSA. Trimming stripped 0 bases from V and 6 bases from J, with 10 bases between. The CDR3 spans 14 residues. The DNA of the CDR3 is TGTGCCAGCAGCTTAGCTTCGGGTCGGGATACGCAGTATTTT. Translated: CASSLASGRDTQYF.

V usage is TRBV11-3 and J usage is TRBJ2-3, with TRBD2 as a possible D gene (5 bases). Germline loops: CDR1 SGHNT, CDR2 YENEEA. This CDR3 region has 14 residues. Trimming took 5 bases from V and 2 from J, leaving 11 bases between them. CDR3 loop: CASSPGLYTDTQYF. In DNA, the CDR3 is TGTGCCAGCAGCCCAGGACTTTACACAGATACGCAGTATTTT.

The chain links TRBV10-2 to TRBJ2-3; 13 nucleotides match TRBD2. CDR3 length: 16 residues. After removal of 6 bases from V and 5 bases from J, the junction contained 8 bases not matched to a gene. Germline values: CDR1 WSHSY, CDR2 SAAADI. Here the CDR3 reads CASRLAGGPGGDTQYF. The DNA of the CDR3 is TGCGCCAGCAGACTAGCGGGAGGGCCGGGAGGAGATACGCAGTATTTT.

CDR3 residues: CASSSGTAAYEQYF. The CDR3 DNA sequence: TGTGCCAGCAGCTCCGGGACTGCCGCCTACGAGCAGTACTTC. This chain connects TRBV7-2 to TRBJ2-7; D perhaps matches TRBD2 (6 bases). CDR3 length: 14 amino acids. Germline V CDR1 and CDR2: SGHTA, FQGNSA. V lost 4 bases, J lost 2 bases, and 12 bases lay in between.

This clone has only a few counts. A read error may produce the germline difference seen at one junction end. The chain carries TRBV7-7 and TRBJ2-7; D gene uncertain. This CDR3 is 13 amino acids long. The germline V gene encodes CDR1 SSHAT and CDR2 FNYEAQ (reference sequence). As DNA, the CDR3 is TGTGCTAGCAGCCCAGGAAGGTCCTACGAGCAGTACTTC. Translating gives CASSPGRSYEQYF.